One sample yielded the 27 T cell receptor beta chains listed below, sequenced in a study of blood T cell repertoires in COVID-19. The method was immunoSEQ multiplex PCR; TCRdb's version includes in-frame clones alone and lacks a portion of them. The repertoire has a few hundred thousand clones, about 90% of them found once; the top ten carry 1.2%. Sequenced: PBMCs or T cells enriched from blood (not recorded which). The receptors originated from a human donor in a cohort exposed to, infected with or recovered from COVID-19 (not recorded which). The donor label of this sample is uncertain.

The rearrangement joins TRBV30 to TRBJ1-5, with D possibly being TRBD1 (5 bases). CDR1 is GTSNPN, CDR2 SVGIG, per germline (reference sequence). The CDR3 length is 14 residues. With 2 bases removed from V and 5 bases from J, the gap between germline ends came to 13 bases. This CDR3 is CAWSTGWGDQPQHF. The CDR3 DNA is TGTGCCTGGAGTACGGGGTGGGGGGATCAGCCCCAGCATTTT. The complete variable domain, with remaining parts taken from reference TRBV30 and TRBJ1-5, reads SQTIHQWPATLVQPVGSPLSLECTVEGTSNPNLYWYRQAAGRGLQLLFYSVGIGQISSEVPQNLSASRPQDRQFILSSKKLLLSDSGFYLCAWSTGWGDQPQHFGDGTRLSIL.

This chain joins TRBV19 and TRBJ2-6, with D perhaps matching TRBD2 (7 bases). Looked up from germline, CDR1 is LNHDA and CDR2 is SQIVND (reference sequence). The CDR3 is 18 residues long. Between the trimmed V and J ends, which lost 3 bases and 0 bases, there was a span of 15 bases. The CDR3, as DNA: TGTGCCAGTAGTATCCTCCGGGGGGCAAGCTCTGGGGCCAACGTCCTGACTTTC. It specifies CASSILRGASSGANVLTF.

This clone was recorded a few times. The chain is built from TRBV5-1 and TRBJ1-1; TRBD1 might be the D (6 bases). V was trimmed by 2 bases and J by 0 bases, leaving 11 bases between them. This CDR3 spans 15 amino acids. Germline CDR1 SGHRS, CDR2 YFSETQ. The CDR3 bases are TGCGCCAGCAGCTTTAACAGGGTCATGAACACTGAAGCTTTCTTT. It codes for CASSFNRVMNTEAFF. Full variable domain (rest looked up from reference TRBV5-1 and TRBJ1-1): KAGVTQTPRYLIKTRGQQVTLSCSPISGHRSVSWYQQTPGQGLQFLFEYFSETQRNKGNFPGRFSGRQFSNSRSEMNVSTLELGDSALYLCASSFNRVMNTEAFFGQGTRLTVV.

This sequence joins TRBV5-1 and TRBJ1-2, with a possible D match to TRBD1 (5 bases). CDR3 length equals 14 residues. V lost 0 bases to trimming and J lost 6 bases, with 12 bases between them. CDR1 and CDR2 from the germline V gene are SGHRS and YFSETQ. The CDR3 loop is CASSLGQGVDGYTF. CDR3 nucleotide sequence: TGCGCCAGCAGCTTGGGCCAGGGTGTGGATGGCTACACCTTC.

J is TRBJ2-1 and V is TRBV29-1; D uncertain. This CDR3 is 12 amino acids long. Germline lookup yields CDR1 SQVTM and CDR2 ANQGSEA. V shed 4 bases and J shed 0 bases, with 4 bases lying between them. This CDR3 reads CSVGSSYNEQFF. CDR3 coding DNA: TGCAGCGTTGGGAGCTCCTACAATGAGCAGTTCTTC.

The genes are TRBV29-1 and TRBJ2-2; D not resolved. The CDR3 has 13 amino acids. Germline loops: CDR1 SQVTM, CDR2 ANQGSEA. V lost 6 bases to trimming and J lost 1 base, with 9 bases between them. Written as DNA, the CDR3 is TGCAGCGTATATAGACAGAACACCGGGGAGCTGTTTTTT. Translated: CSVYRQNTGELFF.

CDR3: CASSLGGGVNTEAFF. The CDR3 region has the DNA TGTGCCAGCAGCTTAGGGGGAGGGGTGAACACTGAAGCTTTCTTT. The chain uses TRBV13 and TRBJ1-1; TRBD1 might be the D (5 bases). The CDR3 contains 15 residues. The germline V gene has CDR1 PRHDT and CDR2 FYEKMQ (reference sequence). V lost 0 bases to trimming and J lost 0 bases, with 8 bases between them.

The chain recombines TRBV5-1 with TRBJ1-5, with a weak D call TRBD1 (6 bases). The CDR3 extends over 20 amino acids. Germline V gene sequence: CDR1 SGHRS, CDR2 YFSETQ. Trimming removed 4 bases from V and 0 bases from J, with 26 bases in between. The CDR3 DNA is TGCGCCAGCAGCCGCCACAGGGTTCCGCGCCACCTCTCTAGCAATCAGCCCCAGCATTTT. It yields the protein CASSRHRVPRHLSSNQPQHF.

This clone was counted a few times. The CDR3 coding sequence is TGCGCCAGCAGCCACATTACAGGGCCGAACACTGAAGCTTTCTTT. This translates into CASSHITGPNTEAFF. The chain uses TRBV4-1 and TRBJ1-1, with D perhaps TRBD1 (6 bases). This CDR3 has 15 residues. Germline values: CDR1 MGHRA, CDR2 YSYEKL. The V end was cut by 3 bases, the J end by 1 base, with 12 bases between.

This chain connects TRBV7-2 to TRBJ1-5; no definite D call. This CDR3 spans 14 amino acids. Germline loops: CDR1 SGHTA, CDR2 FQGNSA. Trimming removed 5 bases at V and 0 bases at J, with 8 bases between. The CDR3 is CASSPDISNQPQHF. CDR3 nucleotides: TGTGCCAGCAGCCCAGACATTAGCAATCAGCCCCAGCATTTT.

CDR3 nucleotides: TGTGCCATCAGTGCGTTGAGTCGGGGGGAAACTGAAGCTTTCTTT. This encodes CAISALSRGETEAFF. The chain combines TRBV10-3 with TRBJ1-1; TRBD1 might be the D (5 bases). CDR1 and CDR2 from the germline V gene are ENHRY and SYGVKD. This CDR3 comprises 15 residues. V lost 4 bases and J lost 5, with 17 bases in between.

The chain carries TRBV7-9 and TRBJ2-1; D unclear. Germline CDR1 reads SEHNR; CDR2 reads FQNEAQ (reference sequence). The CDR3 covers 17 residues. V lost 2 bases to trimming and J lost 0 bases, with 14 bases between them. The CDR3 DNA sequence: TGTGCCAGCAGCTTAACGGCAGAATGGAGCTCCTACAATGAGCAGTTCTTC. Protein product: CASSLTAEWSSYNEQFF.

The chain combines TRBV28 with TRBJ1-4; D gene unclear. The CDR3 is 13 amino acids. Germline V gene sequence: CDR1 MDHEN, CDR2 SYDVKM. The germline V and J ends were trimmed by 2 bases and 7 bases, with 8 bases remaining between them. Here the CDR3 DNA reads TGTGCCAGCAGTTTAGGGAGGAGTGAAAAACTGTTTTTT. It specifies CASSLGRSEKLFF. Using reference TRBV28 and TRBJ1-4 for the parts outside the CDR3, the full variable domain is DVKVTQSSRYLVKRTGEKVFLECVQDMDHENMFWYRQDPGLGLRLIYFSYDVKMKEKGDIPEGYSVSREKKERFSLILESASTNQTSMYLCASSLGRSEKLFFGSGTQLSVL.

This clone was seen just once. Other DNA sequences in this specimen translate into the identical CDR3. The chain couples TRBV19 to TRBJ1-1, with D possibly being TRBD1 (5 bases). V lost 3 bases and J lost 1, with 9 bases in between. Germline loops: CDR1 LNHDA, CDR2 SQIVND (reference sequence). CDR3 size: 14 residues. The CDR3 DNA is TGTGCCAGTAGTATTACCGGGGGGAACACTGAAGCTTTCTTT. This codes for CASSITGGNTEAFF.

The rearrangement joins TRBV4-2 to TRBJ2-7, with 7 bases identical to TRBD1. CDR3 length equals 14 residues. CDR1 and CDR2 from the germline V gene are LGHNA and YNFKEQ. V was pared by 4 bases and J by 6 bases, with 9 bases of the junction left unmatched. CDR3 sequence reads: CASSPRTGNSEQYF. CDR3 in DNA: TGTGCCAGCAGCCCCAGGACAGGAAACTCCGAGCAGTACTTC.

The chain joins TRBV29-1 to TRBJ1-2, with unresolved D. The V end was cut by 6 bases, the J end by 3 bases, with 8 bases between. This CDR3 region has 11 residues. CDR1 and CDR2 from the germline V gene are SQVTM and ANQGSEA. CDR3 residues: CSVGGHYGYTF. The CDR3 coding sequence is TGCAGCGTCGGAGGGCACTATGGCTACACCTTC. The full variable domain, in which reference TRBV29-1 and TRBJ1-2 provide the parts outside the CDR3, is SAVISQKPSRDICQRGTSLTIQCQVDSQVTMMFWYRQQPGQSLTLIATANQGSEATYESGFVIDKFPISRPNLTFSTLTVSNMSPEDSSIYLCSVGGHYGYTFGSGTRLTVV.

This CDR3 is CASSADRGNSPLHF. The CDR3 DNA reads as TGCGCCAGCAGCGCCGACAGGGGGAATTCACCCCTCCACTTT. This rearrangement joins TRBV5-1 to TRBJ1-6; TRBD1 matches 9 bases. The length of the CDR3 is 14 residues. Germline CDR1 reads SGHRS; CDR2 reads YFSETQ. With V trimmed by 4 bases and J by 7 bases, 3 bases remained unmatched.

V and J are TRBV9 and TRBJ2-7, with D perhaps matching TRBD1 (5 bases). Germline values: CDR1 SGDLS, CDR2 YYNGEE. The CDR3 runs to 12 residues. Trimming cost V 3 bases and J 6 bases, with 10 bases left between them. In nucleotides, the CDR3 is TGTGCCAGCAGCGCCCAGGGTGGCGAGCAGTACTTC. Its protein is CASSAQGGEQYF. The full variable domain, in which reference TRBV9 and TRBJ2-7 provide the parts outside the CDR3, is DSGVTQTPKHLITATGQRVTLRCSPRSGDLSVYWYQQSLDQGLQFLIQYYNGEERAKGNILERFSAQQFPDLHSELNLSSLELGDSALYFCASSAQGGEQYFGPGTRLTVT.

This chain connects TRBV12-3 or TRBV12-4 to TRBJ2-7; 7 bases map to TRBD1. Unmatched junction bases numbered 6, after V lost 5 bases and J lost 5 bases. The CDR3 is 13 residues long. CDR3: CASSASTGNEQYF. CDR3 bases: TGTGCCAGCAGTGCCTCGACAGGGAACGAGCAGTACTTC.

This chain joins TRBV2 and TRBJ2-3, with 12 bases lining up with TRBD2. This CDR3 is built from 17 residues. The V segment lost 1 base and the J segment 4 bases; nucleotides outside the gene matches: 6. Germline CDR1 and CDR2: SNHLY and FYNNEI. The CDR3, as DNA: TGTGCCAGCAGTGAAGTCCGTCTAGCGGGGGGGGCAGATACGCAGTATTTT. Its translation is CASSEVRLAGGADTQYF.

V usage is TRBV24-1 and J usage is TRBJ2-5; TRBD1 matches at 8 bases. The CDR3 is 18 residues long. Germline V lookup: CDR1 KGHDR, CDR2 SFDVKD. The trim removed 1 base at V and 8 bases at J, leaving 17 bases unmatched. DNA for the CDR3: TGTGCCACCAGTGATTTTACCCAGGACATTACAGGGGGTAGAACCCAGTACTTC. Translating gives CATSDFTQDITGGRTQYF.

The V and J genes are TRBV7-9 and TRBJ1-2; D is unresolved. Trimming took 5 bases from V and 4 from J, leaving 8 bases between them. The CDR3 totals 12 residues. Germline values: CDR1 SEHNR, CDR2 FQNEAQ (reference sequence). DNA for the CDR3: TGTGCCAGCAGCCTACTACCCTATGGCTACACCTTC. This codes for CASSLLPYGYTF.

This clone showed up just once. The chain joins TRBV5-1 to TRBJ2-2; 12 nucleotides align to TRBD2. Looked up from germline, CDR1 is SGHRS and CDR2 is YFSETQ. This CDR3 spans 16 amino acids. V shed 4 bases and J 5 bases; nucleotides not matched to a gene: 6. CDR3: CASSPSGGARTGELFF. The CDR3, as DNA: TGCGCCAGCAGCCCTAGCGGGGGGGCGAGAACCGGGGAGCTGTTTTTT.

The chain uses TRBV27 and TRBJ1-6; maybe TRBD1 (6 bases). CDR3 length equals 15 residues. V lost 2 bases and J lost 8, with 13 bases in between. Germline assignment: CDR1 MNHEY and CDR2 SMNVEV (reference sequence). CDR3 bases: TGTGCCAGCAGTTTAAGGGGGACATTCGATTCACCCCTCCACTTT. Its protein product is CASSLRGTFDSPLHF.

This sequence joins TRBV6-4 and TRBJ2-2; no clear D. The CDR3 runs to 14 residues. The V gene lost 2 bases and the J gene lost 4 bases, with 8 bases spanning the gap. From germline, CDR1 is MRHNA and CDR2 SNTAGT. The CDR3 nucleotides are TGTGCCAGCAGTGACCGCCCGGGCACCGGGGAGCTGTTTTTT. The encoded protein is CASSDRPGTGELFF.

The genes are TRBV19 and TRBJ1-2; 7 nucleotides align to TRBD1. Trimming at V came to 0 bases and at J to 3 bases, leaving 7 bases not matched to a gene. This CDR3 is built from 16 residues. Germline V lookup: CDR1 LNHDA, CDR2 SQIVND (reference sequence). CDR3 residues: CASSIDLGDSDYGYTF. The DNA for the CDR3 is TGTGCCAGTAGTATAGATCTGGGGGACAGCGACTATGGCTACACCTTC.

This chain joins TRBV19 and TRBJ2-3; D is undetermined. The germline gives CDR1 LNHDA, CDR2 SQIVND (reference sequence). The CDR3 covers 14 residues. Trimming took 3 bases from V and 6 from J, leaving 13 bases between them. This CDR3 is CASSIVTPRDTQYF. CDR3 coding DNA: TGTGCCAGTAGTATTGTCACCCCGCGGGATACGCAGTATTTT. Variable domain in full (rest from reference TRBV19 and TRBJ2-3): DGGITQSPKYLFRKEGQNVTLSCEQNLNHDAMYWYRQDPGQGLRLIYYSQIVNDFQKGDIAEGYSVSREKKESFPLTVTSAQKNPTAFYLCASSIVTPRDTQYFGPGTRLTVL.